The present TCR beta chain was sequenced within a study of blood T cells in healthy people across ages. For the second PCR, which ran for roughly 7 to 11 cycles, a sample-barcoded 5' primer and a J-beta primer mix were used. TCRdb used MiXCR to reprocess the 5' RACE reads, holding one entry per CDR3 protein. The sample holds some 760,000 distinct CDR3 sequences; approximately 25% are singletons and the top ten take 9.4%. The CDR3 loop spans 16 amino acids. CDR1 and CDR2 (germline): SGHRS, YFSETQ. Trimming cost V 3 bases and J 3 bases; bases outside gene matches: 10. Study results and caveats: A roughly linear age-dependent decrease characterized TCR beta diversity per million T cells.

As concerns this clonotype: Antigen unknown.

The same specimen was also included in a second study, on T cells of mothers and their children. This second report adds: Every mother produced more than 8.5 million TCR beta CDR3 reads, whereas every child provided around 3 million.

Input material: blood. The receptor's source is a boy younger than 18 in good health. V gene TRBV5-1 combines with J gene TRBJ2-5, with 8 nucleotides matching TRBD2. CDR3 sequence (DNA): TGCGCCAGCAGCTCCCTTTCGGGGGGGGCCAAAGAGACCCAGTACTTC. Translating gives CASSSLSGGAKETQYF. Together with reference TRBV5-1 and TRBJ2-5, the CDR3 gives the full variable domain: KAGVTQTPRYLIKTRGQQVTLSCSPISGHRSVSWYQQTPGQGLQFLFEYFSETQRNKGNFPGRFSGRQFSNSRSEMNVSTLELGDSALYLCASSSLSGGAKETQYFGPGTRLLVL.